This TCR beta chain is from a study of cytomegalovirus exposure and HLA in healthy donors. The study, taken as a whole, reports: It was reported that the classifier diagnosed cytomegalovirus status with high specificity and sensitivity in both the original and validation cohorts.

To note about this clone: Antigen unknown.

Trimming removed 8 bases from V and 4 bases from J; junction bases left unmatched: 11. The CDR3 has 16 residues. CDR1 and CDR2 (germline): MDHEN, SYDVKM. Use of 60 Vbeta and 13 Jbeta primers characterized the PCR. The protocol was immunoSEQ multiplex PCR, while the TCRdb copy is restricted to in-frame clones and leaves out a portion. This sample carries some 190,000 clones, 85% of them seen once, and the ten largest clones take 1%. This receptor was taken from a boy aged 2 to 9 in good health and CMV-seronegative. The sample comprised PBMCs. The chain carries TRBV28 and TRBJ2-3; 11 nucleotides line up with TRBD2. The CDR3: CASGTYSGGVPDTQYF. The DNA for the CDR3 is TGTGCCAGCGGGACCTATAGCGGGGGGGTCCCAGATACGCAGTATTTT.